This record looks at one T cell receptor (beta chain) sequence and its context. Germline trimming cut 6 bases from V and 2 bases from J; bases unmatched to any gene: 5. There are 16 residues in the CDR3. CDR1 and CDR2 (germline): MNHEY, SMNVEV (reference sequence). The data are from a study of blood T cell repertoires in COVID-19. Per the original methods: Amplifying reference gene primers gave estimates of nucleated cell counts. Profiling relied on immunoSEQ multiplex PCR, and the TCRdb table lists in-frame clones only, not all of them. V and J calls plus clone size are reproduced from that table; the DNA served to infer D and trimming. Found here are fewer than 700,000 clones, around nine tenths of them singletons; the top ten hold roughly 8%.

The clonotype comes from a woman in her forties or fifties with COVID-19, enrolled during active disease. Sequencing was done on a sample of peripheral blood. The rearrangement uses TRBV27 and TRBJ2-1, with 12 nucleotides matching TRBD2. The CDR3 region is CASRILAGGTYNEQFF. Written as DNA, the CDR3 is TGTGCCAGCAGGATCCTAGCGGGGGGGACCTACAATGAGCAGTTCTTC.